This T cell receptor (beta chain) was identified in a study of early T cells in non-severe SARS-CoV-2 infection. Study information: It was bulk RNA from unsorted whole blood that was sequenced, and the chains were unpaired. Whole-study findings and limits: The study's VDJdb matching favored anti-spike CD8 responses and missed private and CD4 specificities.

The sample holds a few counts of this clonotype. The antigen is not known. cDNA molecules, individually, were tagged with unique molecular identifiers. Using its own MiXCR run on the 5' RACE reads, TCRdb lists one record per CDR3 protein. Of roughly 97,000 distinct CDR3 sequences in the sample, 11% were seen once. The CDR3 loop spans 16 amino acids. Germline V lookup: CDR1 SNHLY, CDR2 FYNNEI. V lost 3 bases to trimming and J lost 2 bases, with 15 bases between them. The sequence was obtained from an adult who was a healthcare worker with PCR-confirmed SARS-CoV-2 infection or an uninfected control (not recorded which). The sample consisted of whole blood, taken at baseline. V is TRBV2 and J is TRBJ2-3; D remains ambiguous. DNA of the CDR3: TGTGCCAGCAGTGACGCCCCTATCGAATTCACAGATACGCAGTATTTT. It yields the protein CASSDAPIEFTDTQYF.